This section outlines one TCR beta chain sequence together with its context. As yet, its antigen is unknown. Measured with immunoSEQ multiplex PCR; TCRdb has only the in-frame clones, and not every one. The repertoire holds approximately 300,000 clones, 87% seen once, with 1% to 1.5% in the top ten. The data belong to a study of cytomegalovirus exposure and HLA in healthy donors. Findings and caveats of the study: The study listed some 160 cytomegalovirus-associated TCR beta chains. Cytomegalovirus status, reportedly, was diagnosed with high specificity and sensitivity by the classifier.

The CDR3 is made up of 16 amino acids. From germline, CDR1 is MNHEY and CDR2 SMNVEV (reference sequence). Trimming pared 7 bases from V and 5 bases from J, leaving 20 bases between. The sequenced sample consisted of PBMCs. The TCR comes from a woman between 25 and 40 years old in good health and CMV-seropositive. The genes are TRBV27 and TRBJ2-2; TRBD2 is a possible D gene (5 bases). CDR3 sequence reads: CASTPRRGSLTGELFF. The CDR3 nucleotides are TGTGCCAGCACCCCTAGGAGAGGGTCCCTTACCGGGGAGCTGTTTTTT.